Listed here are 24 T cell receptor beta chains from one sample, sequenced in a study of shared T cell receptors in the human thymus. Repertoires were generated with immunoSEQ multiplex PCR, while TCRdb's copy carries only in-frame clones and drops some. The table has more than 550,000 clones, around 87% seen once. The sample was also linked to a second study, of human thymus T cells.

Sequenced material: thymocytes. These receptors all come from a boy under three years old with a congenital heart defect.

This chain links TRBV6-5 with TRBJ1-2, with 10 bases identical to TRBD1. J lost 8 bases, V lost 7 bases, and 13 bases had no gene match. The CDR3 extends over 15 amino acids. The V gene's germline CDR1 is MNHEY and CDR2 SVGAGI. CDR3 region: CASKGQGPPLMGYTF. In DNA, the CDR3 is TGTGCCAGCAAGGGACAGGGGCCCCCCCTAATGGGCTACACCTTC.

The rearrangement joins TRBV6-5 to TRBJ1-2; TRBD1 might be the D (6 bases). V lost 0 bases and J 8 bases, leaving 10 bases between the germline ends. Germline assignment: CDR1 MNHEY and CDR2 SVGAGI. The CDR3 spans 13 residues. CDR3 amino acids: CASSYSAGVGYTF. The CDR3 coding sequence is TGTGCCAGCAGTTACTCGGCAGGGGTCGGCTACACCTTC.

The rearrangement uses TRBV6-5 and TRBJ1-1; D uncertain. The CDR3 is 12 residues long. Germline-derived CDR1 and CDR2 are MNHEY and SVGAGI. V shed 4 bases and J shed 8 bases, with 11 bases lying between them. CDR3 region: CASSSRRREAFF. CDR3 bases: TGTGCCAGCAGTTCCCGGAGGCGAGAAGCTTTCTTT.

The DNA for the CDR3 is TGTGCCAGCAAGATCTCGGGGACAGGCGGTTACCAGCCCCAGCATTTT. Encoded protein: CASKISGTGGYQPQHF. This rearrangement joins TRBV2 to TRBJ1-5, with 8 nucleotides matching TRBD1. After removal of 7 bases from V and 7 bases from J, the junction contained 15 bases not matched to a gene. Germline CDR1 is SNHLY and CDR2 is FYNNEI. This CDR3 has 16 residues.

The chain joins TRBV12-5 to TRBJ2-5, with TRBD2 as a possible D gene (6 bases). Trimming took 7 bases from V and 5 from J, leaving 20 bases between them. Germline CDR1 LGHNT, CDR2 FRNRAP. The CDR3 spans 15 residues. Here the CDR3 DNA reads TGTGCTAGTGCAACCTCGTGGGGGGTGGGGGAGACCCAGTACTTC. It codes for CASATSWGVGETQYF.

The chain employs TRBV27 and TRBJ2-5, with D perhaps matching TRBD2 (6 bases). Judging by the DNA end, TRBJ2-7 fits better; the J call may be wrong. The CDR3 is 14 residues long. Germline-derived CDR1 and CDR2 are MNHEY and SMNVEV (reference sequence). CDR3 residues: CASRGVGGSYEQYF. In DNA, the CDR3 is TGTGCCAGCAGAGGGGTTGGAGGGAGCTACGAGCAGTACTTC.

This chain joins TRBV4-2 and TRBJ1-3; the D is unclear. The V end was cut by 0 bases, the J end by 4 bases, with 16 bases between. The germline CDR1 and CDR2 sequences are LGHNA and YNFKEQ. The CDR3 spans 17 residues. CDR3 bases: TGTGCCAGCAGCCAAGATTGGCTCAGCAGACTCGGAAACACCATATATTTT. Its translation: CASSQDWLSRLGNTIYF.

The chain combines TRBV28 with TRBJ2-5; 8 nucleotides align to TRBD2. The germline CDR1 and CDR2 sequences are MDHEN and SYDVKM. The V segment lost 2 bases and the J segment 7 bases; nucleotides outside the gene matches: 15. CDR3 length equals 17 residues. CDR3 bases: TGTGCCAGCAGTTTAGTCCGGGGGCTAGCGGGCGCCTTGACCCAGTACTTC. Its protein is CASSLVRGLAGALTQYF. The whole variable domain, remainder taken from reference TRBV28 and TRBJ2-5, is DVKVTQSSRYLVKRTGEKVFLECVQDMDHENMFWYRQDPGLGLRLIYFSYDVKMKEKGDIPEGYSVSREKKERFSLILESASTNQTSMYLCASSLVRGLAGALTQYFGPGTRLLVL.

The V call is TRBV14, the J call TRBJ2-1; 11 bases agree with TRBD1. After removal of 0 bases from V and 6 bases from J, the junction contained 4 bases not matched to a gene. The CDR3 loop spans 16 amino acids. Germline-derived CDR1 and CDR2 are SGHDN and FVKESK. CDR3 nucleotides: TGTGCCAGCAGCCAAGAACCGGGACAGGGGGGCAATGAGCAGTTCTTC. It codes for CASSQEPGQGGNEQFF.

Comment on this clone: The sample holds other DNA sequences that translate to the same CDR3. CDR3 in DNA: TGCGCCAGCAGCCAAGACGGGGGCACTGAAGCTTTCTTT. Its protein is CASSQDGGTEAFF. V and J are TRBV4-3 and TRBJ1-1; D perhaps matches TRBD1 (5 bases). Germline CDR1 is LGHNA and CDR2 is YSLEER. The V end lost 0 bases, the J end lost 4 bases, and 6 bases lay between the germline ends. The CDR3 contains 13 residues.

The chain carries TRBV30 and TRBJ2-7, with 7 bases identical to TRBD1. The CDR3 is made up of 14 amino acids. The germline gives CDR1 GTSNPN, CDR2 SVGIG (reference sequence). CDR3 nucleotides: TGTGCTGGAAAGAGGGCAGGGGGTTTCAACGAGCAGTACTTC. This codes for CAGKRAGGFNEQYF.

This clone was seen once. V is TRBV28 and J is TRBJ2-4; possibly TRBD2 for D (6 bases). V lost 7 bases to trimming and J lost 5 bases, with 9 bases between them. The CDR3 is 12 residues long. Germline V lookup: CDR1 MDHEN, CDR2 SYDVKM. CDR3 nucleotides: TGTGCCAGCACCGGGGGAGAAAACATTCAGTACTTC. This sequence encodes CASTGGENIQYF.

Comments on this clone: This sample also contains other DNA sequences that code for the same CDR3. V usage is TRBV15 and J usage is TRBJ2-7, with D possibly being TRBD1 (5 bases). There are 13 residues in the CDR3. Trimming cost V 0 bases and J 5 bases, with 8 bases left between them. The germline gives CDR1 LNHNV, CDR2 YYDKDF (reference sequence). The CDR3 DNA follows: TGTGCCACCAGCAGAGATAGGGGTAACGAGCAGTACTTC. Its protein product is CATSRDRGNEQYF.

The chain couples TRBV29-1 to TRBJ2-4; 7 bases align to TRBD1. The germline V gene encodes CDR1 SQVTM and CDR2 ANQGSEA. J gave up 2 bases and V 6 bases, and 10 bases lay outside the gene matches. The CDR3 is 15 amino acids. CDR3 in DNA: TGCAGCGTCGGACACAGGGGAAACTCCAAAAACATTCAGTACTTC. It translates to CSVGHRGNSKNIQYF. Full variable domain (outside the CDR3, taken from reference TRBV29-1 and TRBJ2-4): SAVISQKPSRDICQRGTSLTIQCQVDSQVTMMFWYRQQPGQSLTLIATANQGSEATYESGFVIDKFPISRPNLTFSTLTVSNMSPEDSSIYLCSVGHRGNSKNIQYFGAGTRLSVL.

J is TRBJ2-7 and V is TRBV6-5, with D perhaps TRBD2 (6 bases). The CDR3 extends over 14 amino acids. V shed 8 bases and J shed 5 bases, with 19 bases lying between them. Germline loops: CDR1 MNHEY, CDR2 SVGAGI. The CDR3 protein is CASGTLGPFNEQYF. CDR3 nucleotides: TGTGCCAGCGGGACTCTAGGGCCCTTTAACGAGCAGTACTTC.

The chain has TRBV5-6 and TRBJ2-5; 9 positions match TRBD2. This CDR3 is built from 16 residues. Germline V gene data show CDR1 as SGHDT and CDR2 as YYEEEE. Unmatched junction bases numbered 10, after V lost 1 base and J lost 6 bases. The CDR3 DNA reads TGTGCCAGCAGCTTGCCCCCGCGGGAGGGCCCAAAGACCCAGTACTTC. Translation gives CASSLPPREGPKTQYF.

The V gene is TRBV2, the J gene TRBJ2-2; D is possibly TRBD2 (5 bases). Germline V CDR1 and CDR2: SNHLY, FYNNEI. Deletions cut 5 bases from V and 5 bases from J, with 15 bases between. The CDR3 length is 15 residues. CDR3 sequence: CASSSRRVRTGELFF. The DNA of the CDR3 is TGTGCCAGCAGTTCGAGGCGGGTGAGAACCGGGGAGCTGTTTTTT.

This clone was picked up one time. The J gene is TRBJ2-7, the V gene TRBV6-1; TRBD1 is a possible D gene (5 bases). CDR3 size: 15 residues. Germline V gene sequence: CDR1 MNHNS, CDR2 SASEGT. V was shortened by 0 bases and J by 1 base, with 10 bases between the two germline ends. CDR3 in amino acids: CASSEAKAGSYEQYF. The CDR3 nucleotides read TGTGCCAGCAGTGAAGCTAAGGCAGGGTCCTACGAGCAGTACTTC.

The J gene is TRBJ1-1, the V gene TRBV30; a weak D match, TRBD1 (5 bases). The CDR3 contains 11 residues. Trimming left V 3 bases short and J 5 bases short, with 7 bases between. CDR1 is GTSNPN, CDR2 SVGIG, per germline (reference sequence). CDR3 coding DNA: TGTGCCTGGAGGGAGGGGACTGAAGCTTTCTTT. Translation: CAWREGTEAFF.

This chain connects TRBV5-6 to TRBJ2-7; TRBD2 matches 9 bases. The germline CDR1 and CDR2 sequences are SGHDT and YYEEEE. The trim removed 5 bases at V and 5 bases at J, leaving 14 bases unmatched. The CDR3 contains 16 residues. Here the CDR3 reads CASSFGGRAPSDEQYF. DNA of the CDR3: TGTGCCAGCAGTTTCGGCGGGAGGGCTCCATCTGACGAGCAGTACTTC.

V and J are TRBV5-4 and TRBJ2-2, with 8 bases that match TRBD2. V shed 4 bases, J shed 6 bases, and the junction held 20 bases outside the gene matches. This CDR3 is built from 19 residues. Germline V gene lookup returns CDR1 SGHNT and CDR2 YYREEE (reference sequence). As DNA, the CDR3 is TGTGCCAGCAGCGCCCTAGGGGCTACTAGCGGTCATGTTGCCGGGGAGCTGTTTTTT. Its translation is CASSALGATSGHVAGELFF.

The rearrangement uses TRBV18 and TRBJ1-6, with 10 bases aligning to TRBD1. This CDR3 contains 16 residues. CDR1 is KGHSH, CDR2 LQKENI, per germline. V lost 4 bases, J lost 5 bases, and 5 bases stayed unmatched. CDR3 protein: CASSRRDRGDNSPLHF. For the CDR3, the DNA is TGTGCCAGCTCACGCCGGGACAGGGGCGATAATTCACCCCTCCACTTT.

The chain couples TRBV4-2 to TRBJ2-3; TRBD1 matches 7 bases. The CDR3 extends over 14 amino acids. Unmatched junction bases numbered 2, after V lost 4 bases and J lost 1 base. CDR1 LGHNA and CDR2 YNFKEQ come from the germline V gene. The CDR3 DNA reads TGTGCCAGCAGCCGAGGACAGGGCACAGATACGCAGTATTTT. Protein sequence: CASSRGQGTDTQYF.

The chain employs TRBV4-3 and TRBJ2-3; D is perhaps TRBD2 (5 bases). Germline loops: CDR1 LGHNA, CDR2 YSLEER. This CDR3 is built from 19 residues. V was cut by 1 base and J by 0 bases, with 20 bases left in between. CDR3 nucleotides: TGCGCCAGCAGCCAAGGTGTCTATGAGAGCGGTACTAGCACAGATACGCAGTATTTT. Translating it yields CASSQGVYESGTSTDTQYF.